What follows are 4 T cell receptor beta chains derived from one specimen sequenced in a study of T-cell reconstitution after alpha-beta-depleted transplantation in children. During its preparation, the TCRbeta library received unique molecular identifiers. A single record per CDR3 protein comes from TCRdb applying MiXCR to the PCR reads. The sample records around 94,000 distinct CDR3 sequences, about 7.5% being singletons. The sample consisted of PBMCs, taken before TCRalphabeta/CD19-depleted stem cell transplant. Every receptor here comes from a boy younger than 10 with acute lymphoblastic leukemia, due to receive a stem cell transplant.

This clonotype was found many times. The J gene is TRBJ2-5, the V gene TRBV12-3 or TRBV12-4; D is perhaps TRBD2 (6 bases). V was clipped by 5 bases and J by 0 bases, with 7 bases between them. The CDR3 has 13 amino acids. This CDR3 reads CASSAGHQETQYF. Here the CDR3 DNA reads TGTGCCAGCAGTGCGGGACACCAAGAGACCCAGTACTTC.

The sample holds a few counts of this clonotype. CDR3 amino acids: CASSTRPRDTYNEQFF. In DNA form, the CDR3 reads TGTGCCAGCAGCACCCGGCCGCGAGATACCTACAATGAGCAGTTCTTC. The rearrangement links TRBV7-2 to TRBJ2-1; unclear D gene. Germline lookup yields CDR1 SGHTA and CDR2 FQGNSA. This CDR3 has 16 amino acids. The ends were cut back, 5 bases at V and 2 bases at J, with 16 bases in the middle.

Written as DNA, the CDR3 is TGTGCCACCGACTACCGGGACAGGGGGCCGTGGTTCACAGATACGCAGTATTTT. Residues: CATDYRDRGPWFTDTQYF. The J gene is TRBJ2-3, the V gene TRBV11-2, with 12 bases identical to TRBD1. Germline V gene sequence: CDR1 SGHAT, CDR2 FQNNGV. The CDR3 spans 18 residues. The ends lost 10 bases at V and 2 bases at J; junction bases unmatched: 16.

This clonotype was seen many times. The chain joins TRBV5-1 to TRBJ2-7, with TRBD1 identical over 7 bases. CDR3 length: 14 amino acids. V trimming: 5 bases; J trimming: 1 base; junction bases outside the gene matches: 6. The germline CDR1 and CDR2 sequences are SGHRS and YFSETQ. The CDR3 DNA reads TGCGCCAGCAGACTCGGGACAGCTTCCTACGAGCAGTACTTC. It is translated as CASRLGTASYEQYF. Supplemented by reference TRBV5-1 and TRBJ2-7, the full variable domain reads KAGVTQTPRYLIKTRGQQVTLSCSPISGHRSVSWYQQTPGQGLQFLFEYFSETQRNKGNFPGRFSGRQFSNSRSEMNVSTLELGDSALYLCASRLGTASYEQYFGPGTRLTVT.